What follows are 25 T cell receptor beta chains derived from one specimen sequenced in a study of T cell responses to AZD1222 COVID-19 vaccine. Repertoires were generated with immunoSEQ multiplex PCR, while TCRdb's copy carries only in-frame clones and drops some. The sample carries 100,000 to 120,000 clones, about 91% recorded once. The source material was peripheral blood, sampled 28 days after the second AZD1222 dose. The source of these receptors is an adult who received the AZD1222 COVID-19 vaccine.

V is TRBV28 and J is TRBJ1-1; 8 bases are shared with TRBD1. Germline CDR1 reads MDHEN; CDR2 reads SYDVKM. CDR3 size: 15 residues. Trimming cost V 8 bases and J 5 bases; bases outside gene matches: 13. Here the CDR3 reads CASCSPLQGGTEAFF. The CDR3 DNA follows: TGTGCCAGCTGCTCACCACTACAGGGGGGGACTGAAGCTTTCTTT.

In DNA form, the CDR3 reads TGCGCCAGCCGACTAGCGGGGGAAGAGACCCAGTACTTC. It codes for CASRLAGEETQYF. This chain uses TRBV10-2 with TRBJ2-5; 12 nucleotides line up with TRBD2. Germline assignment: CDR1 WSHSY and CDR2 SAAADI. The V segment lost 8 bases and the J segment 3 bases; nucleotides outside the gene matches: 1. The CDR3 sequence is 13 residues long.

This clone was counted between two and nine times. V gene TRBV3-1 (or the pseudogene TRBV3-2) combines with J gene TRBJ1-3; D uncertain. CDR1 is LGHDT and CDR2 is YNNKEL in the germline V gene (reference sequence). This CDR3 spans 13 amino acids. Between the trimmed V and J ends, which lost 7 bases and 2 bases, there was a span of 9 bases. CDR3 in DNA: TGTGCCAGCACCCCAGAAACTGGAAACACCATATATTTT. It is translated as CASTPETGNTIYF.

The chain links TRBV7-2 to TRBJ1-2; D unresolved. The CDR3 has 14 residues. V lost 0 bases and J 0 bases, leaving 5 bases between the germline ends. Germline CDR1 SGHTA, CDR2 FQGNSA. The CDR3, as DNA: TGTGCCAGCAGCTTAGCGCGGACTAACTATGGCTACACCTTC. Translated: CASSLARTNYGYTF.

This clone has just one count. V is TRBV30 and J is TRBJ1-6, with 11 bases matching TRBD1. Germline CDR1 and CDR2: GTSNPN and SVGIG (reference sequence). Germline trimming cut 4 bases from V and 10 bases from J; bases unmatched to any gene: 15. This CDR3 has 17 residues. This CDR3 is CAWTLLIGQGAKSPLHF. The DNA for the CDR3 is TGTGCCTGGACCCTCCTCATCGGACAGGGGGCAAAATCACCCCTCCACTTT. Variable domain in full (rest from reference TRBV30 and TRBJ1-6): SQTIHQWPATLVQPVGSPLSLECTVEGTSNPNLYWYRQAAGRGLQLLFYSVGIGQISSEVPQNLSASRPQDRQFILSSKKLLLSDSGFYLCAWTLLIGQGAKSPLHFGNGTRLTVT.

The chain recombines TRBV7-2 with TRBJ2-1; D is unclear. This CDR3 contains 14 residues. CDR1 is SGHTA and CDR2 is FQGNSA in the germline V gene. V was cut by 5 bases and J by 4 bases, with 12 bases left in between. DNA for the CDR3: TGTGCCAGCAGCCCTGACTCAGTGTACAATGAGCAGTTCTTC. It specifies CASSPDSVYNEQFF. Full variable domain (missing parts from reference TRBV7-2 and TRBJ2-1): GAGVSQSPSNKVTEKGKDVELRCDPISGHTALYWYRQSLGQGLEFLIYFQGNSAPDKSGLPSDRFSAERTGGSVSTLTIQRTQQEDSAVYLCASSPDSVYNEQFFGPGTRLTVL.

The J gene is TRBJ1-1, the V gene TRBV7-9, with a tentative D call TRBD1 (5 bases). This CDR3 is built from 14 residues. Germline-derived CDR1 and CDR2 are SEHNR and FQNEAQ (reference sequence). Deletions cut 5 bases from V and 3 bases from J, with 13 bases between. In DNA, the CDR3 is TGTGCCAGCAGCAGCCGGGGGGGAGACACTGAAGCTTTCTTT. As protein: CASSSRGGDTEAFF.

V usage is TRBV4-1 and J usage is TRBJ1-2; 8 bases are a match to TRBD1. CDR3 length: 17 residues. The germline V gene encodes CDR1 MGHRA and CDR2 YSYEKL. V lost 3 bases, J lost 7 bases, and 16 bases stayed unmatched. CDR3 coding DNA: TGCGCCAGCAGCCACCCTTCCCGGGGGCAGGGGGCGGTTGGCTACACCTTC. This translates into CASSHPSRGQGAVGYTF.

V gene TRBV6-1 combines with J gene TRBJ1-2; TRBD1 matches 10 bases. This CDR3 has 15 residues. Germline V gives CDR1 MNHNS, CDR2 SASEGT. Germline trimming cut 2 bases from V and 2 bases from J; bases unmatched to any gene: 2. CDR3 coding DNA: TGTGCCAGCAGTGAATGGACAGGGGGGAACTATGGCTACACCTTC. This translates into CASSEWTGGNYGYTF.

CDR3 DNA sequence: TGCGCCAGCAGCTTGTCGAGCGGCGGTAATTCACCCCTCCACTTT. Its translation: CASSLSSGGNSPLHF. The chain couples TRBV5-1 to TRBJ1-6; no firm D call. V lost 1 base to trimming and J lost 6 bases, with 11 bases between them. The germline CDR1 and CDR2 sequences are SGHRS and YFSETQ. CDR3 length equals 15 residues.

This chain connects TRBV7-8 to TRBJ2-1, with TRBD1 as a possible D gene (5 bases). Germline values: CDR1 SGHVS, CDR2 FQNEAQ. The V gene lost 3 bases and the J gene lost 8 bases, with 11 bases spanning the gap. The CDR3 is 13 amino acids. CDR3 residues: CASSFDSRYEQFF. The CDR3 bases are TGTGCCAGCAGCTTTGACAGTAGGTATGAGCAGTTCTTC. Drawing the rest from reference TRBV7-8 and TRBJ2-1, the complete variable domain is GAGVSQSPRYKVAKRGQDVALRCDPISGHVSLFWYQQALGQGPEFLTYFQNEAQLDKSGLPSDRFFAERPEGSVSTLKIQRTQQEDSAVYLCASSFDSRYEQFFGPGTRLTVL.

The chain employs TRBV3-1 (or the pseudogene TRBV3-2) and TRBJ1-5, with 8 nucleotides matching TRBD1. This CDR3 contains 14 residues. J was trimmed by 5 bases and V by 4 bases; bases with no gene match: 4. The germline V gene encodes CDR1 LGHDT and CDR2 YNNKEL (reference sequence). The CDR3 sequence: CASSLAQGDQPQHF. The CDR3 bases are TGTGCCAGCAGCCTAGCACAGGGGGATCAGCCCCAGCATTTT.

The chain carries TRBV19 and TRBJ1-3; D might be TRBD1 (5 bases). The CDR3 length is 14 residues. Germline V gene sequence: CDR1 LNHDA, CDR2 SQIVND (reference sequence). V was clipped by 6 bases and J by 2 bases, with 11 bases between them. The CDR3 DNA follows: TGTGCCAGTAGCGCCGGGGGGGCTGGAAACACCATATATTTT. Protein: CASSAGGAGNTIYF.

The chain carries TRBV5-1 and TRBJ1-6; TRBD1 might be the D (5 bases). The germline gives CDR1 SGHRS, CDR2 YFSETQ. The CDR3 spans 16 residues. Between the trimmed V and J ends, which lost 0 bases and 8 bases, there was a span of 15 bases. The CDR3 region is CASSLDQGLADSPLHF. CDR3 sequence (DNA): TGCGCCAGCAGCTTGGATCAGGGATTAGCCGATTCACCCCTCCACTTT.

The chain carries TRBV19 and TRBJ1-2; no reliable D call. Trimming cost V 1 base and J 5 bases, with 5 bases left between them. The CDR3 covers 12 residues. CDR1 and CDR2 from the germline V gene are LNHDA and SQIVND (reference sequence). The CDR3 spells CASSIGPYGYTF. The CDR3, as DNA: TGTGCCAGTAGTATAGGACCTTATGGCTACACCTTC.

CDR3 protein: CASSEFGQGGGYTF. Here the CDR3 DNA reads TGCGCCAGCAGCGAGTTTGGGCAGGGAGGCGGCTACACCTTC. This sequence joins TRBV5-1 and TRBJ1-2; D is possibly TRBD1 (5 bases). The germline V gene has CDR1 SGHRS and CDR2 YFSETQ. V shed 4 bases and J shed 8 bases, with 18 bases lying between them. This CDR3 has 14 residues. The whole variable domain, remainder taken from reference TRBV5-1 and TRBJ1-2, is KAGVTQTPRYLIKTRGQQVTLSCSPISGHRSVSWYQQTPGQGLQFLFEYFSETQRNKGNFPGRFSGRQFSNSRSEMNVSTLELGDSALYLCASSEFGQGGGYTFGSGTRLTVV.

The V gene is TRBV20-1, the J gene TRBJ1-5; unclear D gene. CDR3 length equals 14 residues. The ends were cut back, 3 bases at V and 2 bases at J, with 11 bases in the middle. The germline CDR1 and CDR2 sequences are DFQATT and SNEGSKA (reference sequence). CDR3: CSASMRGGNQPQHF. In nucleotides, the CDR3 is TGCAGTGCTAGTATGAGAGGCGGCAATCAGCCCCAGCATTTT.

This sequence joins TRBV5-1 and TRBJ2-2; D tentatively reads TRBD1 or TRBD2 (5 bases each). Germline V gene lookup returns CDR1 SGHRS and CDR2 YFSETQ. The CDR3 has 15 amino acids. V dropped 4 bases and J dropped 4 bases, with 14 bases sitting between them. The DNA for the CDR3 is TGCGCCAGCAGCGTACGAGGGGTGAGCACCGGGGAGCTGTTTTTT. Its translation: CASSVRGVSTGELFF. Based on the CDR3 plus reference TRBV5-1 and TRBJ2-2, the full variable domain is KAGVTQTPRYLIKTRGQQVTLSCSPISGHRSVSWYQQTPGQGLQFLFEYFSETQRNKGNFPGRFSGRQFSNSRSEMNVSTLELGDSALYLCASSVRGVSTGELFFGEGSRLTVL.

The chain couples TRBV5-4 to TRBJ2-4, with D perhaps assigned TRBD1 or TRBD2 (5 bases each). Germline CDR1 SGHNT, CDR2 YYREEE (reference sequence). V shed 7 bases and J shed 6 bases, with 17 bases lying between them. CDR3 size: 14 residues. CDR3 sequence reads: CASHSTGTGNIQYF. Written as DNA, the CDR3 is TGTGCCAGCCACTCCACCGGGACGGGAAACATTCAGTACTTC.

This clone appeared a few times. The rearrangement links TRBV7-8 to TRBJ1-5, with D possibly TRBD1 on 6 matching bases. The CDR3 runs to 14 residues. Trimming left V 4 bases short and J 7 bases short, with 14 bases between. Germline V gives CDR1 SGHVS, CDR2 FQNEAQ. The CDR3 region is CASSYFAGDQPQHF. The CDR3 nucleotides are TGTGCCAGCAGCTACTTCGCAGGGGACCAGCCCCAGCATTTT.

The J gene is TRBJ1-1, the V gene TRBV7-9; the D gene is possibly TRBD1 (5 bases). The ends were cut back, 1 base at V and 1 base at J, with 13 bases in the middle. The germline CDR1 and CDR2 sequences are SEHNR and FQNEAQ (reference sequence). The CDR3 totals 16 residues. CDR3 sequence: CASSLGPGTANTEAFF. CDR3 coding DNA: TGTGCCAGCAGCTTAGGACCCGGGACCGCGAACACTGAAGCTTTCTTT.

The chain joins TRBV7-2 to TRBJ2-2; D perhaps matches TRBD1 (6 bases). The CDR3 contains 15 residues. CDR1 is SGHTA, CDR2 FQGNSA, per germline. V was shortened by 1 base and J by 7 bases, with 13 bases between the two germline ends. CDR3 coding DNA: TGTGCCAGCAGCTTAGAGTGGGGCAGGGGCGGGGAGCTGTTTTTT. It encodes CASSLEWGRGGELFF.

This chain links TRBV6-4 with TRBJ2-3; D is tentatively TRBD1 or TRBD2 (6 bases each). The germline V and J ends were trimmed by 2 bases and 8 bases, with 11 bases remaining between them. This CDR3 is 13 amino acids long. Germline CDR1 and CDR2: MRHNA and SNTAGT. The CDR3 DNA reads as TGTGCCAGCAGTGACGCGGGACACTCTACGCAGTATTTT. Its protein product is CASSDAGHSTQYF.

The CDR3 nucleotides are TGTGCCAGCAGCCGCGGCGCGGGGTACTACGAGCAGTACTTC. Translated, it gives CASSRGAGYYEQYF. V and J are TRBV5-6 and TRBJ2-7; a possible D gene is TRBD2 (6 bases). CDR3 length: 14 amino acids. From germline, CDR1 is SGHDT and CDR2 YYEEEE. The ends were cut back, 4 bases at V and 3 bases at J, with 14 bases in the middle.

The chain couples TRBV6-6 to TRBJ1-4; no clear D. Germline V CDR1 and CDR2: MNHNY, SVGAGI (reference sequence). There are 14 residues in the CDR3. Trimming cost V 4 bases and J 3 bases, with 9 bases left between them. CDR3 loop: CASSSAMSNEKLFF. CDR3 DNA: TGTGCCAGCAGTTCCGCGATGTCTAATGAAAAACTGTTTTTT.